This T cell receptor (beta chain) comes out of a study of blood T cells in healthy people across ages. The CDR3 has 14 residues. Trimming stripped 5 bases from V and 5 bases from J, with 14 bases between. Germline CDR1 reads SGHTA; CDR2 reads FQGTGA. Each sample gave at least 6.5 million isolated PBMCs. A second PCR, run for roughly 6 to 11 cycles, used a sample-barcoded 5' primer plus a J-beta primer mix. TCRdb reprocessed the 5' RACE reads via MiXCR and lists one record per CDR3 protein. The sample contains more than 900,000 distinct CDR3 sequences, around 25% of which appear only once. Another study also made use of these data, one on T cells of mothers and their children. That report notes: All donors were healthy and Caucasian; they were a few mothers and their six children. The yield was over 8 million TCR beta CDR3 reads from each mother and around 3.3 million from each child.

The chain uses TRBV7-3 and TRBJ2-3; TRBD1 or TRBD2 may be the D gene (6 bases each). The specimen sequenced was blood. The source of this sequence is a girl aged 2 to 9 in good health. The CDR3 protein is CASSLTGTRDTQYF. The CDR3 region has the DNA TGTGCCAGCAGCCTCACAGGGACTCGAGATACGCAGTATTTT.